This T cell receptor beta chain was documented in a study of T cells in narcolepsy. This clone was seen just once. CDR3 size: 12 residues. Trimming took off 3 bases at V and 4 bases at J, with 6 bases between the two ends. Germline values: CDR1 ENHRY, CDR2 SYGVKD. Measured with immunoSEQ multiplex PCR; TCRdb has only the in-frame clones, and not every one. This sample has fewer than 40,000 clones, with 70% to 80% found just once. This chain links TRBV10-3 with TRBJ1-2; D might be TRBD1 (5 bases). The material sequenced was CD45RA- memory CD4+ T cells from PBMCs. This TCR was sampled from a human donor with narcolepsy. The DNA for the CDR3 is TGTGCCATCAGTGATGGGACCTATGGCTACACCTTC. This codes for CAISDGTYGYTF.